This is a list of T cell receptor beta chains from one sample in a study of T cell responses to AZD1222 COVID-19 vaccine. Data came from immunoSEQ multiplex PCR; TCRdb stores just in-frame clones and leaves some out. The top ten clones hold 6.9% of a sample with 100,000 to 150,000 clones, about nine tenths of them seen once. Sequenced here: peripheral blood, sampled on day 0 of AZD1222 vaccination. These TCRs come from an adult in good health. The conserved cysteine and the conserved F or W are not part of the CDR3 here.

J gene | V gene | CDR3 protein
TRBJ2-3 | TRBV4-2 | ASSQDKAPSPFTDTQY
TRBJ2-7 | TRBV28 | ASRTVLGYEQY
TRBJ2-1 | TRBV11-2 | ASRVQGREQF
TRBJ1-2 | TRBV6-5 | ASSYSIVRANYGYT
TRBJ1-3 | TRBV4-3 | ASSQVQAGSGNTIY
TRBJ2-7 | TRBV10-3 | AISENSYEQY
TRBJ1-2 | TRBV3-1/TRBV3-2 | ASSPDGNYGYT
TRBJ2-7 | TRBV27 | ASRGAGRGSYEQY
TRBJ1-4 | TRBV28 | ASSSDRGGHEKLF
TRBJ2-7 | TRBV28 | ASLAGGEGYEQY
TRBJ2-6 | TRBV6-5 | ATLQSSGANVLT
TRBJ2-7 | TRBV19 | ASSISIGYEQY
TRBJ2-2 | TRBV7-7 | ASSPLGLAGRGTDLF
TRBJ1-3 | TRBV5-1 | ASSEGISGNTIY
TRBJ1-3 | TRBV15 | ATSRDRGNTIY
TRBJ2-3 | TRBV4-2 | ASSQALGRGGPDTQY
TRBJ2-2 | TRBV24-1 | ATSDLSGTSNTGELF
TRBJ2-1 | TRBV9 | ASSVGSGGYNEQF
TRBJ1-4 | TRBV5-4 | ASSLADATSVTNEKLF
TRBJ2-4 | TRBV6-5 | ASSSPTVAKNIQY
TRBJ2-3 | TRBV28 | ASSLGGVNTQY
TRBJ1-4 | TRBV7-9 | ASSFGRVGREKLF
TRBJ2-7 | TRBV27 | ASGPGAYEQY
TRBJ2-3 | TRBV7-2 | ASSLYGGDTQY
TRBJ2-7 | TRBV7-6 | ASSLAGQGTYEQY
TRBJ1-4 | TRBV5-1 | ASSIQGQSEKLF
TRBJ1-1 | TRBV15 | ATSRERGGQHTEAF
TRBJ2-1 | TRBV7-3 | ASSRLSGGIGEQF
TRBJ2-4 | TRBV6-2/TRBV6-3 | ASSSYLGVAKNIQY
TRBJ1-1 | TRBV4-2 | ASSQEGRNTEAF
TRBJ2-7 | TRBV11-2 | ASSLVPGQGQY
TRBJ1-2 | TRBV6-1 | ASSDRQANYGYT
TRBJ2-2 | TRBV4-2 | ASSPGAGPKGGELF
TRBJ1-1 | TRBV6-5 | ASTPRGTNTEAF
TRBJ1-1 | TRBV7-9 | ASSGTGGTEAF
TRBJ2-5 | TRBV10-3 | AISARREDETQY
TRBJ2-2 | TRBV28 | ASRTPRQGLANTGELF
TRBJ2-1 | TRBV11-2 | ASSLEQGAYNEQF
TRBJ2-1 | TRBV4-3 | ASSHYDSYNEQF
TRBJ1-5 | TRBV24-1 | ATSGSGGSNQPQH
TRBJ1-3 | TRBV6-5 | ASGPRPNTIY
TRBJ1-5 | TRBV19 | ASRGRESNQPQH
TRBJ2-7 | TRBV18 | ASSQVTGGVSYEQY
TRBJ2-6 | TRBV6-5 | ASSYSAGSGANVLT
TRBJ1-5 | TRBV28 | ASGLGGGQPQH
TRBJ2-2 | TRBV5-1 | ASSLRTGGGTGELF
TRBJ2-1 | TRBV5-6 | ASSLLNSYNEQF
TRBJ2-3 | TRBV19 | ASSPRRAKDTQY
TRBJ2-2 | TRBV4-2 | ASSRQIPNTGELF
TRBJ2-6 | TRBV5-4 | ASSLQGAGANVLT